This paragraph covers one T cell receptor beta chain sequence. The table came from immunoSEQ multiplex PCR; TCRdb's copy has only in-frame clones and leaves some out. The sample carries 160,000 or so clones, about four fifths recorded once. The sample originates from a study of blood T cell repertoires in COVID-19. Study information: T cells, B-cell-depleted T cells, or PBMCs provided the cDNA or gDNA that served as material.

This CDR3 has 16 residues. Losses at the gene ends were 4 bases for V and 4 bases for J; bases not matched to a gene: 12. Germline CDR1 is LNHDA and CDR2 is SQIVND (reference sequence). One Seattle source followed patients from active infection through their disease course. Material: peripheral blood. This chain connects TRBV19 to TRBJ1-2; 7 bases are a match to TRBD1. This receptor was identified in a woman aged 60-75 years with COVID-19, enrolled during active disease. The CDR3 loop is CASSRGQSRQGYGYTF. The CDR3 coding sequence is TGTGCCAGTAGTAGGGGACAGTCACGGCAAGGCTATGGCTACACCTTC.